This T cell receptor beta chain was captured by sequencing in a study of cytomegalovirus exposure and HLA in healthy donors. Study results and caveats: In a later analysis, specific HLA alleles were associated with 15,000 to 20,000 TCR beta sequences at a 0.05 false discovery rate.

PCR was performed using 60 Vbeta and 13 Jbeta primers. The table came from immunoSEQ multiplex PCR; TCRdb's copy has only in-frame clones and leaves some out. Of 120,000 or so clones in the sample, over 60% were seen once. Per the germline V gene, CDR1 is ENHRY and CDR2 is SYGVKD. J lost 1 base, V lost 0 bases, and 2 bases had no gene match. This CDR3 comprises 16 residues. Points on this clone: Its antigen remains unidentified.

The sequence was collected from a woman in her 30s in good health and CMV-seronegative. The chain has TRBV10-3 and TRBJ2-3, with TRBD2 matching over 9 bases. Sequenced material: PBMCs. CDR3 region: CAISESTSGRTDTQYF. CDR3 nucleotide sequence: TGTGCCATCAGTGAGTCGACTAGCGGACGCACAGATACGCAGTATTTT.